Many counts were recorded for the clone carrying this T cell receptor (beta chain). In TCRdb, the RT-PCR reads were re-called with MiXCR into one record per CDR3 protein. The data contain about 680,000 distinct CDR3 sequences, around 14% of them singletons. The sequenced sample consisted of memory CD4+ T cells from blood. This clonotype was sampled from a female donor in good health, serving as a healthy control.

The CDR3 nucleotides are TGCAGCGTTGTTTTCAGGAACGGGGTCAATGAGCAGTTCTTC. Amino acid sequence: CSVVFRNGVNEQFF. The genes are TRBV29-1 and TRBJ2-1; D is perhaps TRBD2 (5 bases). V lost 4 bases, J lost 6 bases, and 16 bases lay in between. Germline CDR1 reads SQVTM; CDR2 reads ANQGSEA. The CDR3 covers 14 residues.